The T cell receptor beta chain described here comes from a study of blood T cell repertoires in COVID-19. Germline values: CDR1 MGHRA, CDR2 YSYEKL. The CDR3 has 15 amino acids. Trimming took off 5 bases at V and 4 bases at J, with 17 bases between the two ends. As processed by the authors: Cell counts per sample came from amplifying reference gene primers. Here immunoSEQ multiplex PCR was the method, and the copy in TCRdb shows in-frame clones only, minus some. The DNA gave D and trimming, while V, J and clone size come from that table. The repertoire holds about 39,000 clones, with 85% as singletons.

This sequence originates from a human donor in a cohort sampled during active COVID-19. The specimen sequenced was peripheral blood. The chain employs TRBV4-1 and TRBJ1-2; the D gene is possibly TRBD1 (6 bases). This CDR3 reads CASSDLTGLRYGYTF. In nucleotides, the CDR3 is TGCGCCAGCAGCGACCTGACAGGACTGCGCTATGGCTACACCTTC.